One and the same sample provided the 6 T cell receptor delta chains below, sequenced in a study of γδ T cells in repeated Plasmodium falciparum infection. Vgamma9/Vdelta2+ and Vdelta2-negative gammadelta T cells were flow-sorted from PBMC for bulk sequencing. TCRdb reanalyzed the multiplex PCR reads using CATT. This table has roughly 86,000 delta-chain clones, more than 1.4% appearing once. What was sequenced was gamma-delta T cells from blood. The receptors were sampled from a pool of human donors (malaria-infected and uninfected, not separated).

This clone was counted between two and nine times. TCRdb pairs this DNA with a much larger clone's protein that differs at residue 11, likely a read error; the protein shown was translated from the DNA. This chain joins TRDV1 and TRDJ1, with 7 bases lining up with TRDD3. The J gene was not available in TCRdb and was assigned here by matching the DNA to germline segments. In germline, CDR1 is TSWWSYY, CDR2 QGS. V was clipped by 4 bases and J by 2 bases; unmatched bases: 34. The CDR3 spans 24 residues. The CDR3: CALGARSTPSPLEWGKVGTDKLIF. In DNA, the CDR3 is TGTGCTCTTGGGGCCAGATCCACGCCTTCGCCCCTGGAATGGGGGAAGGTAGGGACCGATAAACTCATCTTT.

Within the sample, this clone is medium-sized. The identical CDR3 is also encoded by other nucleotide sequences in the sample. V is TRDV1 and J is TRDJ1; D may correspond to TRDD2 or TRDD3 (7 bases each). Germline V CDR1 and CDR2: TSWWSYY, QGS. The V end was cut by 2 bases, the J end by 1 base, with 44 bases between. This CDR3 contains 26 residues. The CDR3: CALGEFLLGGFSKKPHPLDPTDKLIF. The CDR3 bases are TGTGCTCTTGGGGAATTCCTACTCGGGGGATTTTCCAAGAAGCCGCACCCTTTGGACCCCACCGATAAACTCATCTTT.

This clone was recorded at least ten times. The chain links TRDV1 to TRDJ1; 10 bases are a match to TRDD3. This CDR3 has 23 amino acids. Germline V lookup: CDR1 TSWWSYY, CDR2 QGS. V lost 0 bases, J lost 1 base, and 23 bases stayed unmatched. CDR3 protein: CALGELRGVGGYPRRGGTDKLIF. The DNA for the CDR3 is TGTGCTCTTGGGGAACTCCGTGGGGTTGGGGGATACCCTCGGCGGGGAGGCACCGATAAACTCATCTTT.

This clone was counted at least ten times. The chain is built from TRDV1 and TRDJ1; 10 nucleotides line up with TRDD3. The germline gives CDR1 TSWWSYY, CDR2 QGS. CDR3 length equals 19 residues. V lost 2 bases, J lost 5 bases, and 17 bases stayed unmatched. The CDR3 nucleotides are TGTGCTCTTGGGGAATCAACTCCGACGTACTGGGGGATTGGGGATAAACTCATCTTT. Amino acid sequence: CALGESTPTYWGIGDKLIF.

This clone has only a few counts. The protein in TCRdb stems from a much larger clone and differs at residue 10 from this DNA's translation, likely a read error; here the protein is translated from the DNA. The rearrangement links TRDV3 to TRDJ1; the D gene is possibly TRDD3 (5 bases). CDR3 size: 15 residues. From germline, CDR1 is TVYSNPD and CDR2 GDNSRS (reference sequence). Trimming left V 2 bases short and J 4 bases short, with 20 bases between. This chain's CDR3 is CAFYTDWNGIDKLIF. For the CDR3, the DNA is TGTGCCTTTTACACGGACTGGAATGGCATCGATAAACTCATCTTT. The whole variable domain, remainder taken from reference TRDV3 and TRDJ1, is CDKVTQSSPDQTVASGSEVVLLCTYDTVYSNPDLFWYRIRPDYSFQFVFYGDNSRSEGADFTQGRFSVKHILTQKAFHLVISPVRTEDSATYYCAFYTDWNGIDKLIFGKGTRVTVEP.

This clone was seen a few times. This DNA's translation and the protein TCRdb lists, from a much larger clone, do not match at residue 6, likely due to a read error; the protein shown is translated from the DNA. The chain recombines TRDV2 with TRDJ1; 10 bases align to TRDD3. TCRdb is silent on the J gene; assignment here came from matching the DNA to germline. This CDR3 comprises 17 residues. The germline V gene has CDR1 GEAIGNYY and CDR2 EKD. After removal of 0 bases from V and 0 bases from J, the junction contained 6 bases not matched to a gene. CDR3 sequence (DNA): TGTGCCTGTGACACCATCGGTACTGGGGGATACACCGATAAACTCATCTTT. Its protein product is CACDTIGTGGYTDKLIF.